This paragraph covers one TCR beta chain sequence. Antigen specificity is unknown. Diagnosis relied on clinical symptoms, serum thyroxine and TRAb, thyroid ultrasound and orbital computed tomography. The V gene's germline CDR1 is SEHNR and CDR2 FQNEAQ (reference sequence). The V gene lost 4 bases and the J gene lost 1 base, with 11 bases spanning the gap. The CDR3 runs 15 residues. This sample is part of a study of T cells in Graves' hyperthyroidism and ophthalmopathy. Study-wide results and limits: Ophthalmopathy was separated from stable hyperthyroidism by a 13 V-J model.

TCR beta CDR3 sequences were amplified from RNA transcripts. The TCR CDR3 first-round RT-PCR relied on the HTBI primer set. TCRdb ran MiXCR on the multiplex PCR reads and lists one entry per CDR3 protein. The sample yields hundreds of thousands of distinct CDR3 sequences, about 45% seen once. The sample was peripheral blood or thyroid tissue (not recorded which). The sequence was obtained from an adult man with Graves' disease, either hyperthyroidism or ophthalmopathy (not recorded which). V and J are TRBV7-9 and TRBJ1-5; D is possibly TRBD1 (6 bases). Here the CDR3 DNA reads TGTGCCAGCAGCTCGAACAGGGAGAGCAATCAGCCCCAGCATTTT. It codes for CASSSNRESNQPQHF.